This T cell receptor (beta chain) was captured by sequencing in a study of shared clonotypes between healthy human individuals (dated by TCRdb to the early 2020s). Regarding the study in general: Two women and a few men aged 18 to 49 years were included in the cohort. For each donor, three plates each were used for CD4 naive and CD4 memory, two plates were used for CD8 naive, and one plate was used for CD8 memory. To estimate repertoire size and how much clonotype sharing occurs between individuals, the study deeply sequenced the blood TCR repertoires of 4 to 6 healthy adults. Libraries were prepared and TCR repertoires were sequenced by different laboratories using diverse techniques, in order to increase sequencing depth and limit assay-specific biases. Between about 0.94 and 8.9 billion PBMCs per donor were obtained by leukapheresis. Here is what the overall study found, with its caveats: The genetic and exposure-history diversity represented was limited by the small number of donors. Incomplete sequencing was indicated by rarefaction of sorted-subset datasets, despite the large sequencing depth. Sampling was restricted to blood, and TCR repertoires in tissue are likely to differ from TCR repertoires in blood. Sharing across a handful of donors was observed for about 5% of naive CD4, under 4% of naive CD8, 2.3% of memory CD4, and around 0.4% of memory CD8 clonotypes. Based on pairwise subsampling, the degree of clonotype sharing among donors was expected to be affected by sequencing depth. Larger estimated clonotype richness was generally found for naive subsets than for memory subsets. Higher generation probabilities were observed for clonotypes shared by all four sorted-subset donors than for non-shared clonotypes.

A remark on this clone: Its target antigen remains unknown. Per-base quality was not reported, and no clone a single base away is much larger than it. The same CDR3 is also encoded by other DNA sequences in this sample.

The donors were healthy, HIV-negative adults who had no recently reported acute infections or vaccinations. Every donor was a Caucasian adult living in Nashville, Tennessee, USA. CD4+ T cells were enriched through magnetic negative selection, after which naive cells were positively selected on CD45RA and the remaining negative fraction served as the memory subset. Blood was obtained by leukapheresis, after which PBMCs were separated by Ficoll-Histopaque density gradient centrifugation and cryopreserved in liquid nitrogen vapor phase. Analytical flow cytometry was used to check the purity and quantity of every magnetically sorted T cell population. Genomic DNA was isolated from each sorted fraction and quantified by UV absorbance on a Nanodrop 2000c. The CDR3 holds 13 amino acids from the cysteine to the phenylalanine. Of the read, only the CDR3 DNA is kept; its 39 bases are in frame from base 1. The germline ends are 9 bases apart after V is trimmed by 2 bases and J by 8 bases. As encoded in the germline V gene (reference sequence), CDR1 is SEHNR while CDR2 is FQNEAQ.

Using the deep immunoSEQ assay, TCR CDR3 regions were amplified from genomic DNA by multiplex PCR. Genomic DNA extracted from each cell subset was distributed evenly over all wells of several immunoSEQ 96-well plates, and each plate served as one replicate. For sorted subsets, each replicate PCR was loaded with about 0.2 ug genomic DNA, equivalent to 32,000 or so T cell genomes. Purified libraries were quantified with a Qubit 3.0 fluorometer, sized on a Bioanalyzer 2100, and re-quantified with the KAPA Library Quantification kit. Every immunoSEQ 96-well plate was sequenced on a separate single-read 150-cycle Illumina NextSeq 550 flow cell. For the original study's pipeline: Because the immunoSEQ output included only junctional sequences and no quality scores, the filtering could not be the same as the filtering used for full-length reads. To assign V/J genes and CDR3, sequences were annotated using PyIR, a Python wrapper for IgBLAST v1.9, with IMGT germline references. Reads were filtered out if the reads had weak V/J assignments (E-value above 1e-6), no CDR3, stop codons, out-of-frame junctions, or ambiguous translated residues. V3J clonotypes were defined as sequences sharing the same inferred V gene, J gene, and CDR3 amino acid sequence. The percentage overlap between two repertoires was calculated by dividing the number of shared unique clonotypes by the size of the smaller repertoire. Repertoire richness was assessed with RTK rarefaction, the Chao1 estimator, and Recon v2.1 estimates of unobserved clonotypes. Generation probabilities for all TCRbeta clonotypes obtained by the gDNA method from a few donors were computed using OLGA. The table was pulled from immuneACCESS by TCRdb, which kept in-frame rearrangements only. Such tables lose some clones; where checked, under half of the loss comes from unresolved V genes, and the rest has no known cause. V and J calls and clone size are copied from that table; D and trimming were computed from the DNA. Counted in this sample were roughly 2 million clones; approximately 95% of them appeared once. Of the sample, around 0.13% is held by the ten largest clones.

The receptor was isolated from a man aged 18-30 years in good health. The material sequenced was naive CD4+ T cells sorted from blood. The cell subset or site label, read with the paper, signifies: CD45RA+ positively selected. The chain couples TRBV7-9 to TRBJ1-4, with an unclear D gene assignment. The CDR3 amino acid sequence is: CASSLRTGEKLFF. In nucleotide form, the sequence is TGTGCCAGCAGCTTACGGACGGGGGAAAAACTGTTTTTT.